Following are 4 T cell receptor beta chains from one sample sequenced in a study of T-cell memory formation after mild COVID-19. In TCRdb, the 5' RACE reads were re-called with MiXCR into one record per CDR3 protein. The repertoire holds approximately 490,000 distinct CDR3 sequences, with over 20% as singletons. The sequencing input was PBMCs or a T cell subset sorted from them (not recorded which). The receptors here all came from an adult woman who had mild COVID-19 (a few samples of this study predate the infection). Cell type and time point are not known.

This clonotype was observed a handful of times. The chain is built from TRBV24-1 and TRBJ2-2; TRBD2 matches 7 bases. Germline values: CDR1 KGHDR, CDR2 SFDVKD. The V segment lost 4 bases and the J segment 4 bases; nucleotides outside the gene matches: 11. This CDR3 is 17 amino acids long. DNA of the CDR3: TGTGCCACCAGTGACCCCTGGGGGGGGGACGGCACCGGGGAGCTGTTTTTT. Amino acid sequence: CATSDPWGGDGTGELFF.

The V gene is TRBV11-1, the J gene TRBJ2-7, with a possible D match to TRBD1 (6 bases). Germline CDR1 SGHAT, CDR2 FQDESV (reference sequence). This CDR3 is 13 amino acids long. V was clipped by 8 bases and J by 4 bases, with 15 bases between them. DNA of the CDR3: TGTGCCAGCTCCTGGGGGCGCAGGTACGAGCAGTACTTC. It encodes CASSWGRRYEQYF.

The table lists this clonotype with a few counts. The chain uses TRBV12-3 or TRBV12-4 and TRBJ2-5; D remains ambiguous. The V end lost 3 bases, the J end lost 2 bases, and 13 bases lay between the germline ends. This CDR3 is built from 15 residues. The CDR3 reads CASSLDGARQETQYF. In nucleotides, the CDR3 is TGTGCCAGCAGTTTGGACGGCGCGAGACAAGAGACCCAGTACTTC.

The chain joins TRBV27 to TRBJ2-5; D not resolved. The CDR3 is 13 amino acids. Trimming pared 6 bases from V and 0 bases from J, leaving 8 bases between. Germline CDR1 is MNHEY and CDR2 is SMNVEV (reference sequence). The CDR3 nucleotides are TGTGCCAGCAGGCTAATAGACCAAGAGACCCAGTACTTC. Translated, it gives CASRLIDQETQYF.